The sample holds one count of the clone carrying this T cell receptor (beta chain). This CDR3 region has 14 residues. CDR1 is SGHAT and CDR2 is FQNNGV in the germline V gene. Trimming took off 5 bases at V and 2 bases at J, with 13 bases between the two ends. CD45RO-negative CD8 cells positively selected for CCR7 made up the naive population, which excluded terminally differentiated effector memory CD45RA+ cells. These data originate in a study of shared clonotypes between healthy human individuals. The data were produced by immunoSEQ multiplex PCR, yet TCRdb's version contains in-frame clones alone and is incomplete. The repertoire has hundreds of thousands of clones, about 98% of them found once; the top ten carry less than 0.35%.

The V call is TRBV11-2, the J call TRBJ2-7; possible D gene TRBD2, 5 bases. The specimen sequenced was naive CD8+ T cells sorted from blood. The TCR sequence derives from a young man in good health. CDR3 region: CASSLHSETYEQYF. Written as DNA, the CDR3 is TGTGCCAGCAGCCTTCATAGCGAGACCTACGAGCAGTACTTC.